This is a list of T cell receptor beta chains from one sample in a study of cytomegalovirus exposure and HLA in healthy donors. Libraries were prepared by immunoSEQ multiplex PCR; TCRdb keeps only in-frame clonotypes and omits some of them. The table shows about 160,000 clones, with around 78% occurring only once. The sequenced sample consisted of PBMCs. These receptors were obtained from a woman aged 40 to 49 in good health and CMV-seronegative. Both conserved end residues are part of each CDR3. A D gene is named only where the DNA matches it firmly. A clone size is listed for some rows: how often the clone was seen (once, few, many), or a class if it is expanded.

clone size,D gene,J gene,V gene,CDR3 DNA,CDR3 protein
once,NA,TRBJ1-3,TRBV13,TGTGCCAGCAGCTTGGGGGGAACTGGAAACACCATATATTTT,CASSLGGTGNTIYF
NA,NA,TRBJ2-2,TRBV2,TGTGCCAGCAGTATACAGGGAAACACCGGGGAGCTGTTTTTT,CASSIQGNTGELFF
NA,NA,TRBJ1-2,TRBV7-9,TGTGCCAGCAGCTTAGGGGGCAAGTATGGCTACACCTTC,CASSLGGKYGYTF
NA,TRBD2,TRBJ2-1,TRBV30,TGTGCCTGTACTACTAGCGACGAGCAGTTCTTC,CACTTSDEQFF
NA,TRBD2,TRBJ2-7,TRBV9,TGTGCCAGCAGCGTAGGACTAGCGGGACTAGGTGAGCAGTACTTC,CASSVGLAGLGEQYF
NA,TRBD2,TRBJ2-1,TRBV5-4,TGTGCCAGCAGCTTGGGAGGGCGGACTAGCGGGAGCAATGAGCAGTTCTTC,CASSLGGRTSGSNEQFF
NA,TRBD1,TRBJ1-4,TRBV2,TGTGCCAGCAGTGAATCGACAGGGACGGAAAAACTGTTTTTT,CASSESTGTEKLFF
NA,NA,TRBJ2-6,TRBV5-4,TGTGCCAGCAGCTTGGGCGGGGCGTCTGGGGCCAACGTCCTGACTTTC,CASSLGGASGANVLTF
NA,TRBD2,TRBJ2-7,TRBV19,TGTGCCAGTAGTATAGATAGCGGGAGGGCCGGGGAGCAGTACTTC,CASSIDSGRAGEQYF
NA,TRBD1,TRBJ1-1,TRBV9,TGTGCCAGCAGCGATCGGACAGGTGGGGAAGCTTTCTTT,CASSDRTGGEAFF
once,NA,TRBJ1-1,TRBV7-3,TGTGCCAGCAGCTTGGGCGAAGGGGAGGCTGAAGCTTTCTTT,CASSLGEGEAEAFF
NA,NA,TRBJ2-1,TRBV19,TGTGCCAGTAGTATAGTGGGACAATTCTACAATGAGCAGTTCTTC,CASSIVGQFYNEQFF
NA,TRBD2,TRBJ2-3,TRBV15,TGTGCCACCAGCAGAGACTTGGGGGTAGCGGGAGCCGATACGCAGTATTTT,CATSRDLGVAGADTQYF
NA,TRBD1,TRBJ2-3,TRBV5-1,TGCGCCAGCAGCTTTAGGGGACAGGGGGGAACAACCACAGATACGCAGTATTTT,CASSFRGQGGTTTDTQYF
NA,NA,TRBJ1-2,TRBV7-9,TGTGCCAGCAGCTTCGCTCTCACGGCAGGCAGGTTAGATGGCTACACCTTC,CASSFALTAGRLDGYTF
NA,TRBD2,TRBJ2-5,TRBV10-2,TGCGCCAGCAGGGGGGGACTAGCGGATATCTGGGGGGAGACCCAGTACTTC,CASRGGLADIWGETQYF
NA,NA,TRBJ2-2,TRBV7-8,TGTGCCAGCAGCTTAGGAGTACTGAACACCGGGGAGCTGTTTTTT,CASSLGVLNTGELFF
NA,NA,TRBJ2-7,TRBV6-6,TGTGCCAGCAGTAGGACAGTGGACTACGAGCAGTACTTC,CASSRTVDYEQYF
NA,NA,TRBJ2-7,TRBV6-5,TGTGCCAGCAGATTGACTAGAAACTCCTACGAGCAGTACTTC,CASRLTRNSYEQYF
NA,NA,TRBJ2-5,TRBV30,TGTGCCTGGAGTGCGGGTCATCAAGAGACCCAGTACTTC,CAWSAGHQETQYF
NA,TRBD1,TRBJ1-1,TRBV28,TGTGCCAGCAGTGGACAGGGGGAGGTTCGAACTGAAGCTTTCTTT,CASSGQGEVRTEAFF
NA,TRBD1,TRBJ2-1,TRBV5-1,TGCGCCAGCAGCTTGGACAGGGGGCATGAGCAGTTCTTC,CASSLDRGHEQFF
NA,NA,TRBJ2-5,TRBV7-8,TGTGCCAGCATCCCTGGGAGACACCAAGAGACCCAGTACTTC,CASIPGRHQETQYF
NA,TRBD2,TRBJ2-7,TRBV7-2,TGTGCCAGCAGCTCGTTCACTAGCGGGAGGTCGCGTTTC,CASSSFTSGRSRF
NA,NA,TRBJ1-3,TRBV15,TGTGCCACCAGCACCGACAGGCTCTCTGGAAACACCATATATTTT,CATSTDRLSGNTIYF
NA,NA,TRBJ1-2,TRBV15,TGTGCCACCAGCAGAGACCTCGGGGAGGGACACTATGGCTACACCTTC,CATSRDLGEGHYGYTF
NA,TRBD1,TRBJ1-2,TRBV28,TGTGCCAGCAGTTACAGGGGTTTTAGCTATGGCTACACCTTC,CASSYRGFSYGYTF
once,NA,TRBJ1-1,TRBV7-9,TGTGCCAGCAGCTTAAAAAGGTCCGGGAACTCCCGCACTGAAGCTTTCTTT,CASSLKRSGNSRTEAFF
NA,TRBD1,TRBJ1-1,TRBV29-1,TGCAGCGTGGGGCACAGGGGACAGAACACCGAAGCTTTCTTT,CSVGHRGQNTEAFF
once,TRBD2,TRBJ2-3,TRBV9,TGTGCCAGCAGCACCACTAGGACTAGCACCACAGATACGCAGTATTTT,CASSTTRTSTTDTQYF
NA,NA,TRBJ1-2,TRBV30,TGTGCCTGGACGGGGTGGGACTATGGCTACACCTTC,CAWTGWDYGYTF
NA,NA,TRBJ2-1,TRBV5-4,TGTGCCAGCAACCTCGGGAATGGGCGCGCCTACAATGAGCAGTTCTTC,CASNLGNGRAYNEQFF
NA,NA,TRBJ1-1,TRBV9,TGTGCCAGCAGCGTTGGCACCGGGGACACTGAAGCTTTCTTT,CASSVGTGDTEAFF
few,NA,TRBJ1-4,TRBV5-6,TGTGCCAGCAGCTGGGGGACAAATGAAAAACTGTTTTTT,CASSWGTNEKLFF
few,NA,TRBJ2-7,TRBV28,TGTGCCAGCAGCCTCCCGGAGAGGTCCTACGAGCAGTACTTC,CASSLPERSYEQYF
few,NA,TRBJ2-1,TRBV5-1,TGCGCCAGCAGCTCTAACACAGGGCAAGGGGACAATGAGCAGTTCTTC,CASSSNTGQGDNEQFF
few,TRBD1,TRBJ1-2,TRBV30,TGTGCCTGGACTACAGGGGGCCAAGGGTATGGCTACACCTTC,CAWTTGGQGYGYTF
NA,TRBD2,TRBJ2-5,TRBV7-3,TGTGCCAGCAGCCCATCTAGCGGGAGGGGAGAGACCCAGTACTTC,CASSPSSGRGETQYF
NA,TRBD1,TRBJ1-2,TRBV28,TGTGCCAGCAGAACGGACAGGGGTGACTATGGCTACACCTTC,CASRTDRGDYGYTF
NA,NA,TRBJ1-2,TRBV6-5,TGTGCCAGCAGTTATGGCAGTACTAACTATGGCTACACCTTC,CASSYGSTNYGYTF
few,NA,TRBJ1-1,TRBV4-1,TGCGCCAGCAGCCAAGAGGGCAGGGAGGGTGATGAAGCTTTCTTT,CASSQEGREGDEAFF
few,NA,TRBJ2-1,TRBV5-5,TGTGCCAGCAGCTTTCCGAATGAGCAGTTCTTC,CASSFPNEQFF
NA,TRBD2,TRBJ2-4,TRBV19,TGTGCCAGTAGTGGGAAGACTAGCGGGAGGCGCGATAGGGCCAAAAACATTCAGTACTTC,CASSGKTSGRRDRAKNIQYF
NA,TRBD1,TRBJ2-1,TRBV29-1,TGCAGCATTCGGACAGGGGGCTATCCCAGGCAGTTCTTC,CSIRTGGYPRQFF
few,NA,TRBJ1-1,TRBV30,TGTGCCTGGAGTGCGCTGGGGGGGCGCCTGCGGAACACTGAAGCTTTCTTT,CAWSALGGRLRNTEAFF
NA,TRBD2,TRBJ2-1,TRBV14,TGTGCCAGCACAGGCCGTAGCGGGAGCTCTGGAGAGCAGTTCTTC,CASTGRSGSSGEQFF
few,TRBD2,TRBJ2-7,TRBV5-1,TGCGCCAGCAGCTTGGAGGGTAGCGGGAGATACGAGCAGTACTTC,CASSLEGSGRYEQYF
few,NA,TRBJ2-7,TRBV29-1,TGCAGCGTCGGTAAGGGGTACGAGCAGTACTTC,CSVGKGYEQYF
NA,NA,TRBJ2-5,TRBV7-9,TGTGCCAGCAGCTCAGACAGGATCTCAGAGACCCAGTACTTC,CASSSDRISETQYF
once,TRBD2,TRBJ2-5,TRBV28,TGTGCCAGCACCTCCCCTCGGGGGGGGGCAGAGACCCAGTACTTC,CASTSPRGGAETQYF